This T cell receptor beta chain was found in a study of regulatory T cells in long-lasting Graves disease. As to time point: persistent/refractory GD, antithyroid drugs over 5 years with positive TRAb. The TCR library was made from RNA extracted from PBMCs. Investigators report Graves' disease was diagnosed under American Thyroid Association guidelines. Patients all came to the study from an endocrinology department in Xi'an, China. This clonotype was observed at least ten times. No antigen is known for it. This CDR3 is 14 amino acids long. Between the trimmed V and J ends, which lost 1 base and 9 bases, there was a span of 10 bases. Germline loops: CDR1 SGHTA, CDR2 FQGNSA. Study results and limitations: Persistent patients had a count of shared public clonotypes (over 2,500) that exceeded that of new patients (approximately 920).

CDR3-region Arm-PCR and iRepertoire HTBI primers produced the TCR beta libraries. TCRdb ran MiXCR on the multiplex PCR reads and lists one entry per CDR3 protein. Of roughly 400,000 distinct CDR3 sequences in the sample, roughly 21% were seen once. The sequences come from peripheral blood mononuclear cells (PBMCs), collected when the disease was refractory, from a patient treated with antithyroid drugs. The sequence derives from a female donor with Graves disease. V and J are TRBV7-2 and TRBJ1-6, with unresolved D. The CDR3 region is CASSLGLGGSPLHF. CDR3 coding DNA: TGTGCCAGCAGCTTAGGTTTGGGTGGTTCACCCCTCCACTTT. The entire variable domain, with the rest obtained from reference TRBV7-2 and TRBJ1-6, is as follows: GAGVSQSPSNKVTEKGKDVELRCDPISGHTALYWYRQSLGQGLEFLIYFQGNSAPDKSGLPSDRFSAERTGGSVSTLTIQRTQQEDSAVYLCASSLGLGGSPLHFGNGTRLTVT.